This TCR beta chain came from a study of long-term antiretroviral therapy in people with HIV. Germline V CDR1 and CDR2: MNHNS, SASEGT. Trimming pared 6 bases from V and 8 bases from J, leaving 16 bases between. This CDR3 region has 14 residues. At the survey level, the v3.0 immunoSEQ assay was run. Some clones are missing from TCRdb's copy, which holds only in-frame ones; the method was immunoSEQ multiplex PCR. The sample yields some 28,000 clones, roughly 94% seen once. This chain uses TRBV6-1 with TRBJ1-4; no reliable D call. This TCR derives from a man aged 45 to 65 with HIV. Here the sequenced sample was unsorted PBMCs, taken 5.3 years after starting antiretroviral therapy. Here the CDR3 reads CASSVRSPREKLFF. CDR3 coding DNA: TGTGCCAGCAGCGTCAGGTCCCCAAGAGAAAAACTGTTTTTT.